This TCR beta chain derives from a study of T-cell memory formation after mild COVID-19. Across the study: Largely, TCR clusters stayed within a single donor.

A single record per CDR3 protein comes from TCRdb applying MiXCR to the 5' RACE reads. Of under 400,000 distinct CDR3 sequences listed, about 21% are singletons. Note on this clonotype: Just one base apart from a much larger clone, this may be a read error.

The CDR3 length is 15 residues. The V gene lost 6 bases and the J gene lost 3 bases, with 14 bases spanning the gap. In germline, CDR1 is MGHDK, CDR2 SYGVNS. Sequencing was performed on PBMCs or a T cell subset sorted from them (not recorded which). This sequence originates from an adult woman who had mild COVID-19 (a few samples of this study predate the infection). Cell type and time point are not known. The rearrangement links TRBV25-1 to TRBJ2-2; D ambiguous. The CDR3, as DNA: TGTGCCAGCAGAGGATCCTGGACGGACACCGGGGAGCTGTTTTTT. This sequence encodes CASRGSWTDTGELFF.